This entry describes one TCR beta chain. Authors' methods: Estimated nucleated cell counts came from reference gene primer amplification. Produced via immunoSEQ multiplex PCR; TCRdb's table is partial and in-frame only. From that table come the V and J calls and clone size; the DNA was used to work out D and trimming. Here the sample spans around 330,000 clones, about nine tenths being singletons. The data are from a study of blood T cell repertoires in COVID-19. CDR3 length equals 15 residues. Per the germline V gene, CDR1 is KGHSH and CDR2 is LQKENI. The trim removed 6 bases at V and 5 bases at J, leaving 11 bases unmatched.

The origin of this receptor is a man in his fifties or sixties who had recovered from COVID-19. The chain links TRBV18 to TRBJ2-7; 9 bases are a match to TRBD1. The sample was PBMCs or T cells enriched from blood (not recorded which). CDR3 DNA sequence: TGTGCCAGCTCTCCAGACAGGGGGGCAATCCACGAGCAGTACTTC. As protein: CASSPDRGAIHEQYF.